This T cell receptor (beta chain) derives from a study of blood T cell repertoires in COVID-19. Study details: The origin of the acute and convalescent COVID-19 samples was the United States, Italy and Spain. PBMCs, B-cell-depleted T cells, or T cells were the source of the cDNA or gDNA that made up the material.

Per the study methods: Nucleated cell number was recorded as an estimate derived from reference gene primer amplification. Clones were read by immunoSEQ multiplex PCR, and TCRdb kept only the in-frame ones, dropping some. That table gives V, J and clone size, and the DNA gave D and trimming. Seen here are approximately 280,000 clones, 85% observed once, and the top ten hold 5.1%. The TCR was taken from a man aged 50-59 years with active or convalescent COVID-19. The source material was peripheral blood.

The DNA of the CDR3 is TGTGCCTGGAGTGTATCAGGGGATAAAAGCGAAAAACTGTTTTTT. This translates into CAWSVSGDKSEKLFF. The genes are TRBV30 and TRBJ1-4, with D perhaps matching TRBD1 (6 bases). CDR1 and CDR2 from the germline V gene are GTSNPN and SVGIG (reference sequence). V lost 0 bases and J lost 8, with 16 bases in between. The CDR3 loop spans 15 amino acids.